The rows below give T cell receptor beta chains drawn from one sample of a study of spatial heterogeneity in lung cancer. Via MiXCR, TCRdb re-called the 5' RACE reads, giving one row per CDR3 protein. The table lists some 38,000 distinct CDR3 sequences, approximately 3% of them singletons. The specimen was normal lung tissue next to the tumor, collected at surgery. The source is a male donor with early-stage non-small cell lung cancer. CDR3s include the opening cysteine and the closing phenylalanine or tryptophan. Fields, in order: J gene, clone size, V gene, D gene, CDR3 DNA, CDR3 protein. A D gene is named only where the DNA matches it firmly. Clone sizes are given selectively: once, few, many, or a class where the clone is expanded.

j_call: TRBJ1-2
clone_size: many
v_call: TRBV6-5
d_call: .
cdr3_nt: TGTGCCAGCACCAGGGGACATGGCTACACCTTC
cdr3_aa: CASTRGHGYTF

j_call: TRBJ2-7
clone_size: many
v_call: TRBV5-1
d_call: .
cdr3_nt: TGCGCCAGCAGCTTACAGGGTTCTTACGAGCAGTACTTC
cdr3_aa: CASSLQGSYEQYF

j_call: TRBJ1-5
clone_size: .
v_call: TRBV4-2
d_call: .
cdr3_nt: TGTGCCAGCAGCCAGTTCGGCAATCAGCCCCAGCATTTT
cdr3_aa: CASSQFGNQPQHF

j_call: TRBJ2-2
clone_size: many
v_call: TRBV6-5
d_call: TRBD2
cdr3_nt: TGTGCCAGCAGTGCAAATCTCGGGAGGTCCACCGGGGAGCTGTTTTTT
cdr3_aa: CASSANLGRSTGELFF

j_call: TRBJ2-7
clone_size: many
v_call: TRBV11-2
d_call: .
cdr3_nt: TGTGCCAGCAGCCCAGAACGGGGCCCGGGCGAGCAGTACTTC
cdr3_aa: CASSPERGPGEQYF

j_call: TRBJ1-6
clone_size: few
v_call: TRBV7-9
d_call: .
cdr3_nt: TGTGCCAGCAGCCCCCCCCATAATTCACCCCTCCACTTT
cdr3_aa: CASSPPHNSPLHF

j_call: TRBJ1-2
clone_size: many
v_call: TRBV20-1
d_call: TRBD1
cdr3_nt: TGCAGTGCCCAAGTAAGAGATCCCGACAGGGGAAGTGGCTACACCTTC
cdr3_aa: CSAQVRDPDRGSGYTF

j_call: TRBJ2-1
clone_size: many
v_call: TRBV7-3
d_call: .
cdr3_nt: TGTGCCAGCAGCTCCGCCGTGGTGGATGAGCAGTTCTTC
cdr3_aa: CASSSAVVDEQFF

j_call: TRBJ1-2
clone_size: many
v_call: TRBV12-3/TRBV12-4
d_call: .
cdr3_nt: TGTGCCAGCAGTTTAAGCATGGGCGGCGGATTTGGCTACACCTTC
cdr3_aa: CASSLSMGGGFGYTF

j_call: TRBJ1-4
clone_size: .
v_call: TRBV7-9
d_call: .
cdr3_nt: TGTGCCAGCAGCTTACAGGGATCTAATGAAAAACTGTTTTTT
cdr3_aa: CASSLQGSNEKLFF

j_call: TRBJ1-1
clone_size: many
v_call: TRBV5-1
d_call: .
cdr3_nt: TGCGCCAGCAGCTCCACGGTAATGAACACTGAAGCTTTCTTT
cdr3_aa: CASSSTVMNTEAFF

j_call: TRBJ2-3
clone_size: many
v_call: TRBV12-3/TRBV12-4
d_call: TRBD1
cdr3_nt: TGTGCCAGCAGTTTGGCACAGGGGGCTGGCACAGATACGCAGTATTTT
cdr3_aa: CASSLAQGAGTDTQYF

j_call: TRBJ1-4
clone_size: .
v_call: TRBV28
d_call: .
cdr3_nt: TGTGCCAGCAGTTCACTGGGGGGTGAGGGAGGGAAACTGTTTTTT
cdr3_aa: CASSSLGGEGGKLFF

j_call: TRBJ1-4
clone_size: .
v_call: TRBV9
d_call: .
cdr3_nt: TGTGCCAGCTACCAATACCGGCCAGGTTACGTTAATGACTCTGGAAAACTGTTTTTT
cdr3_aa: CASYQYRPGYVNDSGKLFF

j_call: TRBJ2-1
clone_size: many
v_call: TRBV7-2
d_call: TRBD2
cdr3_nt: TGTGCCAGCAGCTTTAGCGGGAACTCCTACAATGAGCAGTTCTTC
cdr3_aa: CASSFSGNSYNEQFF

j_call: TRBJ1-5
clone_size: many
v_call: TRBV28
d_call: TRBD1
cdr3_nt: TGTGCCAGCAGTCTAAATGACAGGGCCCGGCAGCCCCAGCATTTT
cdr3_aa: CASSLNDRARQPQHF

j_call: TRBJ2-7
clone_size: many
v_call: TRBV14
d_call: .
cdr3_nt: TGTGCCAGCAGCCAGAAGCGGAGGTTCGGGCACGAGCAGTACTTC
cdr3_aa: CASSQKRRFGHEQYF

j_call: TRBJ2-2
clone_size: many
v_call: TRBV3-1
d_call: .
cdr3_nt: TGTGCCAGCAGCCCGCGGACCATTCGCACCGGGGAGCTGTTTTTT
cdr3_aa: CASSPRTIRTGELFF

j_call: TRBJ2-5
clone_size: many
v_call: TRBV29-1
d_call: .
cdr3_nt: TGCAGCGTTGAGCCAAGCGGGTTCCAAGAGACCCAGTACTTC
cdr3_aa: CSVEPSGFQETQYF

j_call: TRBJ2-3
clone_size: many
v_call: TRBV6-2/TRBV6-3
d_call: .
cdr3_nt: TGTGCCAGCAGCCGACGGAATAGCGGCGCGGATACGCAGTATTTT
cdr3_aa: CASSRRNSGADTQYF

j_call: TRBJ2-7
clone_size: many
v_call: TRBV12-3/TRBV12-4
d_call: .
cdr3_nt: TGTGCCAGCAGTCCCTGGTCCTCTGAGCAGTACTTC
cdr3_aa: CASSPWSSEQYF

j_call: TRBJ2-3
clone_size: many
v_call: TRBV6-5
d_call: .
cdr3_nt: TGTGCCAGCAGTTCCGGCAGCCCAGGGGCAGATACGCAGTATTTT
cdr3_aa: CASSSGSPGADTQYF

j_call: TRBJ1-1
clone_size: many
v_call: TRBV20-1
d_call: TRBD1
cdr3_nt: TGCAGTGTCGCGACAGGGTCCACTGAAGCTTTCTTT
cdr3_aa: CSVATGSTEAFF

j_call: TRBJ1-2
clone_size: many
v_call: TRBV28
d_call: TRBD1
cdr3_nt: TGTGCCAGCAGTTTAATCGGGACAGACTATGGCTACACCTTC
cdr3_aa: CASSLIGTDYGYTF

j_call: TRBJ1-5
clone_size: many
v_call: TRBV20-1
d_call: .
cdr3_nt: TGCAGTGCTAGATCGCAGAATAGCAATCAGCCCCAGCATTTT
cdr3_aa: CSARSQNSNQPQHF

j_call: TRBJ1-6
clone_size: many
v_call: TRBV12-3/TRBV12-4
d_call: TRBD1
cdr3_nt: TGTGCCAGCAGTTCTATACAGGGGGTGGCTAATTCACCCCTCCACTTT
cdr3_aa: CASSSIQGVANSPLHF

j_call: TRBJ1-1
clone_size: many
v_call: TRBV7-9
d_call: .
cdr3_nt: TGTGCCAGCAGCTTCGGGAACACTGAAGCTTTCTTT
cdr3_aa: CASSFGNTEAFF

j_call: TRBJ1-6
clone_size: many
v_call: TRBV21-1
d_call: .
cdr3_nt: TGTGCCAGCAGCATCCACAGGGGGCCGGATTCACCCCTCCACTTT
cdr3_aa: CASSIHRGPDSPLHF

j_call: TRBJ1-2
clone_size: many
v_call: TRBV10-1
d_call: .
cdr3_nt: TGCGCCAGGGTGACTGGAAACTATGGCTACACCTTC
cdr3_aa: CARVTGNYGYTF

j_call: TRBJ2-2
clone_size: many
v_call: TRBV20-1
d_call: .
cdr3_nt: TGCAGTGCTAGATTTGGCGGGGGCAACACCGGGGAGCTGTTTTTT
cdr3_aa: CSARFGGGNTGELFF

j_call: TRBJ2-5
clone_size: many
v_call: TRBV7-3
d_call: .
cdr3_nt: TGTGCCAGCAGCTCTCGGACTAAAACCAAAGAGACCCAGTACTTC
cdr3_aa: CASSSRTKTKETQYF

j_call: TRBJ2-1
clone_size: many
v_call: TRBV11-1
d_call: TRBD1
cdr3_nt: TGTGCCAGCAGTAGGGGGCCATACAATGAGCAGTTCTTC
cdr3_aa: CASSRGPYNEQFF

j_call: TRBJ2-5
clone_size: many
v_call: TRBV13
d_call: .
cdr3_nt: TGTGCCAGCAGCTTTGGAGGGCTAAAAGAGACCCAGTACTTC
cdr3_aa: CASSFGGLKETQYF

j_call: TRBJ2-3
clone_size: many
v_call: TRBV6-2/TRBV6-3
d_call: .
cdr3_nt: TGTGCCACCCTAAGGGGTTTCCCAGATACGCAGTATTTT
cdr3_aa: CATLRGFPDTQYF

j_call: TRBJ1-1
clone_size: many
v_call: TRBV18
d_call: .
cdr3_nt: TGTGCCAGCTCACCGACAGCCTACACTGAAGCTTTCTTT
cdr3_aa: CASSPTAYTEAFF

j_call: TRBJ1-2
clone_size: many
v_call: TRBV7-9
d_call: TRBD1
cdr3_nt: TGTGCCAGCAGCTTTAATTCCGACAGGGGAGGGGCTGGCTACACCTTC
cdr3_aa: CASSFNSDRGGAGYTF

j_call: TRBJ2-1
clone_size: many
v_call: TRBV5-1
d_call: .
cdr3_nt: TGCGCCAGCAACTCGAGATTCTTC
cdr3_aa: CASNSRFF

j_call: TRBJ2-7
clone_size: many
v_call: TRBV6-1
d_call: .
cdr3_nt: TGTGCCAGCAGCCGATGGAGTAGGGACCTCTCCTACGAGCAGTACTTC
cdr3_aa: CASSRWSRDLSYEQYF

j_call: TRBJ1-1
clone_size: many
v_call: TRBV29-1
d_call: TRBD1
cdr3_nt: TGCAGCGTACAAGCCTGGACAGGGGACACTGAAGCTTTCTTT
cdr3_aa: CSVQAWTGDTEAFF

j_call: TRBJ1-4
clone_size: .
v_call: TRBV6-1
d_call: TRBD1
cdr3_nt: TGTGCCAGCAGTGAAGCTAGAGGGGGCGTTGAAAAACTGTTTTTT
cdr3_aa: CASSEARGGVEKLFF

j_call: TRBJ2-2
clone_size: many
v_call: TRBV12-3/TRBV12-4
d_call: .
cdr3_nt: TGTGCCAGCACCCAAGACGCCGGGGAGCTGTTTTTT
cdr3_aa: CASTQDAGELFF

j_call: TRBJ2-1
clone_size: many
v_call: TRBV12-3/TRBV12-4
d_call: TRBD2
cdr3_nt: TGTGCCAGCTCCCTAGCGGGGGGGCGCGGTGAGCAGTTCTTC
cdr3_aa: CASSLAGGRGEQFF

j_call: TRBJ1-4
clone_size: many
v_call: TRBV28
d_call: .
cdr3_nt: TGTGCCAGCCTGGACAGAGTTAATGAAAAACTGTTTTTT
cdr3_aa: CASLDRVNEKLFF

j_call: TRBJ1-2
clone_size: many
v_call: TRBV2
d_call: TRBD1
cdr3_nt: TGTGCCAGCAGTATTCGAAGGGACAGGGAAGACTATGGCTACACCTTC
cdr3_aa: CASSIRRDREDYGYTF

j_call: TRBJ2-5
clone_size: many
v_call: TRBV28
d_call: .
cdr3_nt: TGTGCCAGCAGCGTCGGACAGATGGCACAAGAGACCCAGTACTTC
cdr3_aa: CASSVGQMAQETQYF

j_call: TRBJ2-2
clone_size: many
v_call: TRBV5-1
d_call: .
cdr3_nt: TGCGCCAGCAGCTTGGGAGGTGTCGGGGAGCTGTTTTTT
cdr3_aa: CASSLGGVGELFF

j_call: TRBJ2-5
clone_size: many
v_call: TRBV6-2/TRBV6-3
d_call: .
cdr3_nt: TGTGCCAGCAGTTACGGTGGGGGCCAGACCCAGTACTTC
cdr3_aa: CASSYGGGQTQYF

j_call: TRBJ1-6
clone_size: many
v_call: TRBV6-5
d_call: TRBD1
cdr3_nt: TGTGCCAGCAGTTACTCGGGACAGATATTTTCAAGTTCACCCCTCCACTTT
cdr3_aa: CASSYSGQIFSSSPLHF

j_call: TRBJ2-3
clone_size: many
v_call: TRBV12-5
d_call: .
cdr3_nt: TGTGCTAGTGGTCAGAACACAGATACGCAGTATTTT
cdr3_aa: CASGQNTDTQYF

j_call: TRBJ1-5
clone_size: many
v_call: TRBV18
d_call: .
cdr3_nt: TGTGCCAGCTCACCGGTCCAGGGTGGCAATCAGCCCCAGCATTTT
cdr3_aa: CASSPVQGGNQPQHF

j_call: TRBJ2-2
clone_size: many
v_call: TRBV2
d_call: .
cdr3_nt: TGTGCCACTGGGCGGGACGGAGACACCGGGGAGCTGTTTTTT
cdr3_aa: CATGRDGDTGELFF

j_call: TRBJ2-2
clone_size: few
v_call: TRBV5-1
d_call: TRBD2
cdr3_nt: TGCGCCAGCAGCAGAGCGGGGGAGAACATCAACACCGGGGAGCTGTTTTTT
cdr3_aa: CASSRAGENINTGELFF

j_call: TRBJ2-1
clone_size: .
v_call: TRBV20-1
d_call: .
cdr3_nt: TGCAGTGCTAGGCCGGGACCAAATGAGCAGTTCTTC
cdr3_aa: CSARPGPNEQFF

j_call: TRBJ1-1
clone_size: many
v_call: TRBV12-3/TRBV12-4
d_call: .
cdr3_nt: TGTGCCAGCCGAGGGTCGGCTGTGAACACTGAAGCTTTCTTT
cdr3_aa: CASRGSAVNTEAFF

j_call: TRBJ1-4
clone_size: many
v_call: TRBV12-3/TRBV12-4
d_call: .
cdr3_nt: TGTGCCAGCAGTTGGGGCCTTAATGAAAAACTGTTTTTT
cdr3_aa: CASSWGLNEKLFF

j_call: TRBJ2-7
clone_size: many
v_call: TRBV27
d_call: .
cdr3_nt: TGTGCCAGCAGCTCCGTTTCCTACGAGCAGTACTTC
cdr3_aa: CASSSVSYEQYF

j_call: TRBJ1-3
clone_size: many
v_call: TRBV12-3/TRBV12-4
d_call: .
cdr3_nt: TGTGCCAGCAGTTATGTTGGAAACACCATATATTTT
cdr3_aa: CASSYVGNTIYF

j_call: TRBJ2-1
clone_size: .
v_call: TRBV5-4
d_call: .
cdr3_nt: TGTGCCAGCAGCTTGGACAGCAGGCCCTACAATGAGCAGTTCTTC
cdr3_aa: CASSLDSRPYNEQFF

j_call: TRBJ1-1
clone_size: many
v_call: TRBV12-3/TRBV12-4
d_call: .
cdr3_nt: TGTGCCAGCAATAGACAGTCCAGGAACACTGAAGCTTTCTTT
cdr3_aa: CASNRQSRNTEAFF